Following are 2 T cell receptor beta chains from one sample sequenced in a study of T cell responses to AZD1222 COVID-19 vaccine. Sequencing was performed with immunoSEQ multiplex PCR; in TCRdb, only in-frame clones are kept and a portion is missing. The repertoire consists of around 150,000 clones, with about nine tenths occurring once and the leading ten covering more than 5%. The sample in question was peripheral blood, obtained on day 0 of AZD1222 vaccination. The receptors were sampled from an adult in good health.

The chain's CDR3 is CASSLTPPGFNSPLHF. CDR3 bases: TGTGCCAGCAGTTTAACCCCGCCCGGGTTCAATTCACCCCTCCACTTT. V and J are TRBV28 and TRBJ1-6; no clear D. CDR1 is MDHEN and CDR2 is SYDVKM in the germline V gene. The CDR3 has 16 residues. V dropped 2 bases and J dropped 7 bases, with 15 bases sitting between them.

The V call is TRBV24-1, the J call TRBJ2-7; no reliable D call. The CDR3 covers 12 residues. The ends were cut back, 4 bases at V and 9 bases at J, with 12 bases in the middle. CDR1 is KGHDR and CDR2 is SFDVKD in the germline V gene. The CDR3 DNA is TGTGCCACCAGTGAATATACCGGACCGCAGTACTTC. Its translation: CATSEYTGPQYF.